The present entry profiles one T cell receptor beta chain with its context. The antigen is not known. The record originates from a study of human versus mouse CDR3 diversity and MHC coevolution. General study results and limits: On average, humans showed more CDR3 deletions and insertions than mice. iCHAO1 estimated the human TCR beta repertoire at around 1.5 million clonotypes. In humans, T-cell selection involved five or six MHC II alleles.

Germline CDR1 SGHNT, CDR2 YYREEE (reference sequence). The V gene end was trimmed by 1 base and the J gene end by 5 bases; junction bases not matched to a gene: 5. The CDR3 is 15 amino acids. Here immunoSEQ multiplex PCR was the method, and the copy in TCRdb shows in-frame clones only, minus some. The sample shows some 82,000 clones, around 93% of them seen only once. Naive CD4 T cells, CD45RO-negative and CD62L-positive, were flow-sorted from PBMCs. This sequence originates from a person aged 25 to 69 in good health. The sample was naive CD4+ T cells from blood. Subset given: CD45RO-negative CD62L-positive naive CD4 T cells. V gene TRBV5-4 combines with J gene TRBJ2-1; TRBD1 matches at 8 bases. CDR3 in amino acids: CASSLQGARNNEQFF. For the CDR3, the DNA is TGTGCCAGCAGCTTGCAGGGGGCGCGGAACAATGAGCAGTTCTTC.